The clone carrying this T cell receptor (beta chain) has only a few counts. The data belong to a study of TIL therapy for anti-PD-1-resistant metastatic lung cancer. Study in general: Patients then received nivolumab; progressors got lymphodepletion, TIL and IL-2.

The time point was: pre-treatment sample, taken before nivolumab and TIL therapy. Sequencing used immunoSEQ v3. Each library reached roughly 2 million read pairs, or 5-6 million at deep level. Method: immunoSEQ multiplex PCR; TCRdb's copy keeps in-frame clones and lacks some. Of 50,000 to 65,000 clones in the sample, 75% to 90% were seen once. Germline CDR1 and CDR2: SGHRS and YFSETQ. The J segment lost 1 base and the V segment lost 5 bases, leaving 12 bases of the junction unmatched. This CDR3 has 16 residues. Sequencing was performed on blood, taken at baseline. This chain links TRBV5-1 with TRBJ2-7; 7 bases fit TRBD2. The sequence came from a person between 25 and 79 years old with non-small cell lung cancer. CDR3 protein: CASSSPPGGKSYEQYF. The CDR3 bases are TGCGCCAGCAGTTCCCCCCCGGGAGGCAAGTCCTACGAGCAGTACTTC.